Included here is one TCR beta chain sequence, with context. Its matching antigen is unknown. This sample stems from a study of CD8 T cells in Susac syndrome. Study summary: Treatment status at blood draw for the Susac syndrome patients was therapy-naive, corticosteroids, or intravenous immunoglobulin alone.

Study-wide results and limits: In total CD8+ repertoires, roughly 15 Susac-specific public clones were found, and in CD8+ TEMRA repertoires, five were found.

Germline CDR1 is MNHEY and CDR2 is SMNVEV (reference sequence). Losses at the gene ends were 5 bases for V and 2 bases for J; bases not matched to a gene: 11. This CDR3 has 18 amino acids. Reverse transcription used about 0.45 to 1 ug RNA and random hexamers. TCRdb used MiXCR to reprocess the immunoSEQ multiplex PCR reads, holding one entry per CDR3 protein. The sample records approximately 100,000 distinct CDR3 sequences, less than 95% being singletons. This clonotype was obtained from a human donor with Susac syndrome. The sequencing input was CD8+ T cells from PBMCs. The V and J genes are TRBV27 and TRBJ1-5; 11 nucleotides align to TRBD1. The DNA of the CDR3 is TGTGCCAGCAGTCCCCAGGGGACAGGGGGTTGGGGCAATCAGCCCCAGCATTTT. This gives the protein CASSPQGTGGWGNQPQHF.